Below are 7 T cell receptor beta chains sequenced from a single sample in a study of CD8 T cells in Susac syndrome. Random hexamers were used to reverse transcribe an amount of about 0.45 to 1 ug RNA. TCRdb re-analysed the immunoSEQ multiplex PCR reads in MiXCR, keeping a single row per CDR3 protein. Among under 200,000 distinct CDR3 sequences, around 95% were seen once, and the ten largest hold 0.16%. The material sequenced was CD8+ T cells from PBMCs. The receptor set was obtained from a human donor with multiple sclerosis.

The chain links TRBV30 to TRBJ1-1, with D possibly matching TRBD1 (5 bases). The CDR3 has 14 residues. CDR1 is GTSNPN, CDR2 SVGIG, per germline (reference sequence). Deletions cut 2 bases from V and 4 bases from J, with 14 bases between. The CDR3 protein is CAWSWRGEGTEAFF. The CDR3 nucleotides are TGTGCCTGGAGTTGGAGGGGAGAGGGCACTGAAGCTTTCTTT. Using reference TRBV30 and TRBJ1-1 for the parts outside the CDR3, the full variable domain is SQTIHQWPATLVQPVGSPLSLECTVEGTSNPNLYWYRQAAGRGLQLLFYSVGIGQISSEVPQNLSASRPQDRQFILSSKKLLLSDSGFYLCAWSWRGEGTEAFFGQGTRLTVV.

The chain links TRBV7-9 to TRBJ2-7; D is tentatively TRBD1 or TRBD2 (6 bases each). Germline loops: CDR1 SEHNR, CDR2 FQNEAQ (reference sequence). The CDR3 loop spans 15 amino acids. V was cut by 5 bases and J by 1 base, with 15 bases left in between. CDR3 protein: CASSLWGASSYEQYF. CDR3 nucleotide sequence: TGTGCCAGCAGCCTCTGGGGGGCTAGTTCCTACGAGCAGTACTTC.

This clonotype was observed once. V gene TRBV29-1 combines with J gene TRBJ1-2; TRBD1 matches at 9 bases. V trimming: 7 bases; J trimming: 4 bases; junction bases outside the gene matches: 13. The CDR3 has 15 residues. From germline, CDR1 is SQVTM and CDR2 ANQGSEA. CDR3 residues: CSARLWDRVLYGYTF. CDR3 bases: TGCAGCGCACGACTTTGGGACAGGGTGCTCTATGGCTACACCTTC. Drawing the rest from reference TRBV29-1 and TRBJ1-2, the complete variable domain is SAVISQKPSRDICQRGTSLTIQCQVDSQVTMMFWYRQQPGQSLTLIATANQGSEATYESGFVIDKFPISRPNLTFSTLTVSNMSPEDSSIYLCSARLWDRVLYGYTFGSGTRLTVV.

V gene TRBV7-9 combines with J gene TRBJ1-1; 10 bases map to TRBD1. This CDR3 is 14 amino acids long. Germline assignment: CDR1 SEHNR and CDR2 FQNEAQ (reference sequence). J lost 3 bases, V lost 5 bases, and 3 bases had no gene match. As DNA, the CDR3 is TGTGCCAGCAGCATGACAGGGGGCCACACTGAAGCTTTCTTT. Residues: CASSMTGGHTEAFF.

The chain recombines TRBV19 with TRBJ1-5; D not certain. Germline V gives CDR1 LNHDA, CDR2 SQIVND (reference sequence). This CDR3 is built from 14 residues. V lost 7 bases to trimming and J lost 4 bases, with 14 bases between them. CDR3 loop: CASTIGGPNQPQHF. The CDR3 DNA reads as TGTGCCAGTACCATAGGAGGGCCGAATCAGCCCCAGCATTTT.

This chain links TRBV27 with TRBJ2-7; D is perhaps TRBD1 (6 bases). V shed 5 bases and J shed 2 bases, with 13 bases lying between them. Germline V gene data show CDR1 as MNHEY and CDR2 as SMNVEV (reference sequence). The CDR3 has 14 amino acids. The CDR3 loop is CASSQTTGTYEQYF. The CDR3 nucleotides are TGTGCCAGCAGTCAGACGACAGGCACCTACGAGCAGTACTTC.

The chain uses TRBV5-6 and TRBJ2-5; D unresolved. V was trimmed by 4 bases and J by 4 bases, leaving 11 bases between them. Germline loops: CDR1 SGHDT, CDR2 YYEEEE. The CDR3 has 13 residues. In nucleotides, the CDR3 is TGTGCCAGCAGCCCTCGAGTATCAGAGACCCAGTACTTC. Amino acid sequence: CASSPRVSETQYF.